This TCR beta chain was sequenced for a study of cytomegalovirus exposure and HLA in healthy donors. Background on the study: Genotyping of nearly 400 donors showed that 80% to 85% belonged to the Caucasian-associated ancestry cluster.

A note on this clone: Its antigen remains unknown.

The CDR3 is made up of 15 amino acids. Trimming took 6 bases from V and 5 from J; bases not matched to a gene: 9. The V gene's germline CDR1 is MNHEY and CDR2 SVGAGI. Vbeta (60) and Jbeta (13) primers were used in the PCR. As handled by the study authors: An analysis performed later counted 73 million or so unique TCR beta chains (approximately 11 million of them shared). Data came from immunoSEQ multiplex PCR; TCRdb stores just in-frame clones and leaves some out. V and J calls and clone size come straight from that table; D and trimming were deduced from the DNA. This table has roughly 120,000 clones, around four fifths appearing once. Overall study findings and caveats: Cytomegalovirus status, reportedly, was diagnosed with high specificity and sensitivity by the classifier.

Sequenced material: PBMCs. J is TRBJ2-5 and V is TRBV6-5, with TRBD2 identical over 10 bases. The receptor was isolated from a man younger than 40 in good health and CMV-seropositive. The CDR3 region is CASREGLAPPETQYF. CDR3 DNA: TGTGCCAGCAGAGAGGGACTAGCGCCGCCGGAGACCCAGTACTTC.